This entry is about one TCR beta chain. Some clones are missing from TCRdb's copy, which holds only in-frame ones; the method was immunoSEQ multiplex PCR. The sample lists about 67,000 clones, 80% to 95% seen once, with less than 2.5% in the top ten. The data belong to a study of OX40 agonist ivuxolimab in advanced cancers. Study overall: Participants averaged approximately 65 years of age (range roughly 23 to 90) and were 82.7% male. Enrollees could have had prior anti-PD-1, anti-PD-L1 or anti-CTLA-4 therapy, which around 40% had received.

Germline V gene lookup returns CDR1 MNHNS and CDR2 SASEGT. This CDR3 spans 12 amino acids. The V end was cut by 8 bases, the J end by 8 bases, with 13 bases between. The investigators sampled blood at baseline, at cycle 4 day 1, and at cycle 7 day 1. This TCR derives from an adult with an advanced solid tumor such as melanoma, head and neck, liver or kidney cancer. The genes are TRBV6-1 and TRBJ2-1; D ambiguous. The sequencing used CD4+ or CD8+ T cells sorted from blood, collected in a trial of the OX40 agonist ivuxolimab. The CDR3 loop is CASSRYMYEQFF. The CDR3 DNA reads as TGTGCCAGCTCGAGGTATATGTATGAGCAGTTCTTC.